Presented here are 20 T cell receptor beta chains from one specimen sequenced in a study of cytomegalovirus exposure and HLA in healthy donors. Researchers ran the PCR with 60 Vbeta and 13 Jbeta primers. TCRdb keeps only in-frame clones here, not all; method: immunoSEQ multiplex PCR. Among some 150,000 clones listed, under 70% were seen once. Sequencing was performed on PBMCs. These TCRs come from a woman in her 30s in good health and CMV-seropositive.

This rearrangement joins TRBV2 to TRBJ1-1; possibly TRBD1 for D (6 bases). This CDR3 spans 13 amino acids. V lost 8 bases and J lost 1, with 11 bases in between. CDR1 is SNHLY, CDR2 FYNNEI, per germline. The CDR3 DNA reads TGTGCCAGCTCCTTGGGGGCGAACACTGAAGCTTTCTTT. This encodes CASSLGANTEAFF.

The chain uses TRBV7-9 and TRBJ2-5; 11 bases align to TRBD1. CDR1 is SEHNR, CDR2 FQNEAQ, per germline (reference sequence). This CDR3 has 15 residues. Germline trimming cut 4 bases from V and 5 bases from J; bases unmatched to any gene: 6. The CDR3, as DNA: TGTGCCAGCAGCTCGGGACAGGGGGGAGTGGAGACCCAGTACTTC. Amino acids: CASSSGQGGVETQYF.

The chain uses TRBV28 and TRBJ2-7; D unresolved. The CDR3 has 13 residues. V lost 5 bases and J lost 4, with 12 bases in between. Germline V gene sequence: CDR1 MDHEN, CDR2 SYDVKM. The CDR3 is CASSRTPLYEQYF. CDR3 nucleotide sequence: TGTGCCAGCAGTCGTACCCCCCTATACGAGCAGTACTTC.

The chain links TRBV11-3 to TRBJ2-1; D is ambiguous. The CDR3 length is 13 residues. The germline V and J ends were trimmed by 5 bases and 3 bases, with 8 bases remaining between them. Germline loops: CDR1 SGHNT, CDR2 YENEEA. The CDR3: CASSTNDYNEQFF. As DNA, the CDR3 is TGTGCCAGCAGCACTAACGACTACAATGAGCAGTTCTTC.

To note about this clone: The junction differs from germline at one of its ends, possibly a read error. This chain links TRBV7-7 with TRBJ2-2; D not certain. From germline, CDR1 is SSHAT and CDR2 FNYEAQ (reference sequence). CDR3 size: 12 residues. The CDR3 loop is CASSFGSGELFF. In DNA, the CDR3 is TGTGCTAGCAGCTTCGGGTCCGGGGAGCTGTTTTTT.

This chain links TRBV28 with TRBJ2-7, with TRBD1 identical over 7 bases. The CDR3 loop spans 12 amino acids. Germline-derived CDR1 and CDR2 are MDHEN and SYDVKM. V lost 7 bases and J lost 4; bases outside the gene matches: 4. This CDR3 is CASTGGLYEQYF. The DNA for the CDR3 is TGTGCCAGCACAGGGGGTCTTTACGAGCAGTACTTC.

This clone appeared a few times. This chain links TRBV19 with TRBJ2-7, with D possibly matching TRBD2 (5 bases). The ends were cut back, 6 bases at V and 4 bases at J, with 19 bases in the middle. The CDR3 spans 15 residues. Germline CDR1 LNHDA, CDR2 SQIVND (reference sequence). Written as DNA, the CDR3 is TGTGCCAGTAGAGTATCCCTCGGAGGCAGTTACGAGCAGTACTTC. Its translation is CASRVSLGGSYEQYF.

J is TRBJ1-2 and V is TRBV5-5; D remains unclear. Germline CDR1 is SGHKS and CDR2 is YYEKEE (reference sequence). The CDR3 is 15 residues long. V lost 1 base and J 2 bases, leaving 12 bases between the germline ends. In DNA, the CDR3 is TGTGCCAGCAGCTTGTCGCTTACGGGGAACTATGGCTACACCTTC. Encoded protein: CASSLSLTGNYGYTF.

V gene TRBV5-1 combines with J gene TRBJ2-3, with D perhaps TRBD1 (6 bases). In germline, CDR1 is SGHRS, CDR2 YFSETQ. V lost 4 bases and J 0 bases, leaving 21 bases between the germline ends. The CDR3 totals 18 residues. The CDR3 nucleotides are TGCGCCAGCAGCCAGCTCGTGGGACAACCCACTAGCACAGATACGCAGTATTTT. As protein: CASSQLVGQPTSTDTQYF.

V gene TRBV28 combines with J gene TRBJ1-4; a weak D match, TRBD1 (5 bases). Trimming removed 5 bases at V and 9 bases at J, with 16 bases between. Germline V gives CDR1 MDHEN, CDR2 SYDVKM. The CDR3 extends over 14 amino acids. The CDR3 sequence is CASSHGAGSQKLFF. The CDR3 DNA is TGTGCCAGCAGTCATGGGGCCGGCAGTCAAAAACTGTTTTTT.

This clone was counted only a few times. Written as DNA, the CDR3 is TGTGCCAGCAGCCAAGATTCCGGGACAGGGAATGAAAAACTGTTTTTT. This sequence encodes CASSQDSGTGNEKLFF. The J gene is TRBJ1-4, the V gene TRBV4-2; 9 bases match TRBD1. The CDR3 has 16 residues. Germline CDR1 LGHNA, CDR2 YNFKEQ. J lost 5 bases, V lost 0 bases, and 4 bases had no gene match.

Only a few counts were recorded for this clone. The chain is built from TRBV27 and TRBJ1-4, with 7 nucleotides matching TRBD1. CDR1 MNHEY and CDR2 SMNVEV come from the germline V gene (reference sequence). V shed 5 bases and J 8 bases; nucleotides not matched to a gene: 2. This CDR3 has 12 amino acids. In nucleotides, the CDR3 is TGTGCCAGCAGTCCACAGGGGGAAAAACTGTTTTTT. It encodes CASSPQGEKLFF.

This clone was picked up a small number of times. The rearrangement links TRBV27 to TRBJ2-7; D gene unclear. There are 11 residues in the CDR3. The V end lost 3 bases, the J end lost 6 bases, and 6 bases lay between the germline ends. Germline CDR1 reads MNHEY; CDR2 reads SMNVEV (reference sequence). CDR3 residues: CASSLSGEQYF. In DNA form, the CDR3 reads TGTGCCAGCAGTTTGTCAGGCGAGCAGTACTTC.

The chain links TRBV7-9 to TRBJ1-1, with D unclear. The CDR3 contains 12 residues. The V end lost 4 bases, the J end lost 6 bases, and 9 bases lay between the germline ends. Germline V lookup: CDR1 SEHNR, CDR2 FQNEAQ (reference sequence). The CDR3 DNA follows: TGTGCCAGCAGCTCCGAGAGATCTGAAGCTTTCTTT. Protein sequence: CASSSERSEAFF.

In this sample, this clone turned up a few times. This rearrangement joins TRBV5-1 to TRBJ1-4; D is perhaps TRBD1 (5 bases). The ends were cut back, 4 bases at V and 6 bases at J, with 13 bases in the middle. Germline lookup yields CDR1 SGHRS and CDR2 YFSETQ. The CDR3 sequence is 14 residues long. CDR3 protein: CASSRTGLDEKLFF. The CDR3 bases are TGCGCCAGCAGCCGAACAGGCCTGGATGAAAAACTGTTTTTT.

The CDR3 is CAITTGQSTDTQYF. In DNA, the CDR3 is TGTGCCATCACGACAGGCCAGAGCACAGATACGCAGTATTTT. This chain uses TRBV6-1 with TRBJ2-3; weak D call: TRBD1 (6 bases). V lost 10 bases and J 0 bases, leaving 14 bases between the germline ends. The CDR3 runs 14 residues. CDR1 is MNHNS and CDR2 is SASEGT in the germline V gene.

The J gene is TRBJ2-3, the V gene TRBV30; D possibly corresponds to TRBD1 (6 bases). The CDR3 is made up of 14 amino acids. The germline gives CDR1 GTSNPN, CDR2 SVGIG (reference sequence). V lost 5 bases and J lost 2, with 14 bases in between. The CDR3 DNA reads TGTGCCTGGTCGCTGGGGGCCCCCACAGATACGCAGTATTTT. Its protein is CAWSLGAPTDTQYF.

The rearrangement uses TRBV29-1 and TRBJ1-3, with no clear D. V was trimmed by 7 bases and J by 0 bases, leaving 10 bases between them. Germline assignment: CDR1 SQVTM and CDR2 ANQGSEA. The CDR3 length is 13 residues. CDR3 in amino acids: CSATAASGNTIYF. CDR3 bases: TGCAGCGCGACTGCTGCCTCTGGAAACACCATATATTTT.

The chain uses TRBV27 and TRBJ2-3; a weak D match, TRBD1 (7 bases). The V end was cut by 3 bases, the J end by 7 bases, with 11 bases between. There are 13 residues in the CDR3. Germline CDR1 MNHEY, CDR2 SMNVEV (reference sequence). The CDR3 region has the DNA TGTGCCAGCAGTTTCTCAGGGGGGAATACGCAGTATTTT. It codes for CASSFSGGNTQYF.

CDR3 sequence: CSGTDNYGYTF. CDR3 nucleotide sequence: TGCAGTGGGACAGATAACTATGGCTACACCTTC. The rearrangement links TRBV20-1 to TRBJ1-2; possibly TRBD1 for D (6 bases). This CDR3 spans 11 amino acids. The germline V and J ends were trimmed by 7 bases and 1 base, with 7 bases remaining between them. The germline V gene encodes CDR1 DFQATT and CDR2 SNEGSKA (reference sequence).